This record covers a single T cell receptor beta chain. Its antigen is not known. No neoadjuvant therapy was given to the selected pancreatic ductal adenocarcinoma patients before their surgery. These data belong to a study of T cells in pancreatic ductal adenocarcinoma. Study conclusions and caveats: Compared with tumor, blood showed more total productive templates and 6.5 to 10-fold more clonotypes.

Germline V gene data show CDR1 as LNHDA and CDR2 as SQIVND (reference sequence). The CDR3 covers 15 residues. J was trimmed by 6 bases and V by 5 bases; bases with no gene match: 5. Sequenced by immunoSEQ multiplex PCR; TCRdb stores in-frame clones only, minus some. The sample has approximately 97,000 clones, roughly 96% seen once; the top ten hold roughly 3.1%. The chain carries TRBV19 and TRBJ2-1, with 12 bases fitting TRBD2. Sequencing was done on a sample of PBMCs. The receptor's source is a human donor with pancreatic ductal adenocarcinoma. The CDR3 is CASSVLAGGSNEQFF. As DNA, the CDR3 is TGTGCCAGTAGTGTCCTAGCGGGAGGGAGCAATGAGCAGTTCTTC.